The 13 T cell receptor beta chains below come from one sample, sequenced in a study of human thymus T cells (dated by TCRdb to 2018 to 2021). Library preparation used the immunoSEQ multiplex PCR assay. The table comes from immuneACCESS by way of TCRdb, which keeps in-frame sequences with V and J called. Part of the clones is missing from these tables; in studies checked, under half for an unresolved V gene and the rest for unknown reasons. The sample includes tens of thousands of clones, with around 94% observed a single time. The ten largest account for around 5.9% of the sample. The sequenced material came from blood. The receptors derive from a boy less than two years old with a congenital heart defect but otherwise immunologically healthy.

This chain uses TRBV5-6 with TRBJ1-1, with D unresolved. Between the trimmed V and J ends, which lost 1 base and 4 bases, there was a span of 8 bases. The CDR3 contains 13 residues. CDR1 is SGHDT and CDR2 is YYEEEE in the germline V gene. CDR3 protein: CASSLTVGTEAFF. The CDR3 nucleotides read TGTGCCAGCAGCTTGACGGTCGGCACTGAAGCTTTCTTT.

CDR3 loop: CASRQSTPSATGELFF. The CDR3 DNA reads TGTGCCAGCAGACAGAGTACCCCCAGCGCCACCGGGGAGCTGTTTTTT. V gene TRBV6-6 combines with J gene TRBJ2-2; no clear D gene. V was clipped by 6 bases and J by 4 bases, with 18 bases between them. The CDR3 runs to 16 residues. CDR1 MNHNY and CDR2 SVGAGI come from the germline V gene (reference sequence).

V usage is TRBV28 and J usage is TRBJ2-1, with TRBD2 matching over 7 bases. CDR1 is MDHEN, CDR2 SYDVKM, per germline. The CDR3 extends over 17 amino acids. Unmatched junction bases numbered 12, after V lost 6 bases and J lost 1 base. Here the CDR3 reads CASSLPGGSSSYNEQFF. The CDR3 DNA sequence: TGTGCCAGCAGCCTCCCTGGCGGGAGTAGTTCCTACAATGAGCAGTTCTTC.

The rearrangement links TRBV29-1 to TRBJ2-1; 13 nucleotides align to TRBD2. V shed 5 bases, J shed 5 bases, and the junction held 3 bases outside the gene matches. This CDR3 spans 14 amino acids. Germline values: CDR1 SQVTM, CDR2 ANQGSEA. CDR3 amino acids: CSVLGLAGHNEQFF. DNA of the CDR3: TGCAGCGTTCTGGGACTAGCGGGACACAATGAGCAGTTCTTC.

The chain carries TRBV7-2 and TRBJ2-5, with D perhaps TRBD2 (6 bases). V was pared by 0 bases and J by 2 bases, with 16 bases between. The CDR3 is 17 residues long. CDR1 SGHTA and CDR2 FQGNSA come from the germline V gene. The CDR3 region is CASSLAWASVWQETQYF. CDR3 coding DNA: TGTGCCAGCAGCTTAGCGTGGGCTAGCGTTTGGCAAGAGACCCAGTACTTC.

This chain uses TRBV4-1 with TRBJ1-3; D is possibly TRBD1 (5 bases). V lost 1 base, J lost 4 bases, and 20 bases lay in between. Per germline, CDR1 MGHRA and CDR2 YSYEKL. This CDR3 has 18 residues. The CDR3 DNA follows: TGCGCCAGCAGCCAAGGCCCTCAGGGATTAGCGGGAGGAAACACCATATATTTT. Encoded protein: CASSQGPQGLAGGNTIYF.

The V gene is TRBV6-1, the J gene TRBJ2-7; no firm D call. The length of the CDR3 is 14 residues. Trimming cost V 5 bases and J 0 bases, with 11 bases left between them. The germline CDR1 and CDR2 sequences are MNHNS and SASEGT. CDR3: CASSWGPLSYEQYF. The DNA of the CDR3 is TGTGCCAGCAGTTGGGGTCCTCTCTCCTACGAGCAGTACTTC.

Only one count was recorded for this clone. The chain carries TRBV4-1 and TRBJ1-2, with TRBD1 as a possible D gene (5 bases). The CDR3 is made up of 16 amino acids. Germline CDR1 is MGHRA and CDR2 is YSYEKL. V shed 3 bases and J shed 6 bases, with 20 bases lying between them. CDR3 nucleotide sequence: TGCGCCAGCAGCCATGTTGAGACAGCGCCCGCGGATGGCTACACCTTC. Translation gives CASSHVETAPADGYTF.

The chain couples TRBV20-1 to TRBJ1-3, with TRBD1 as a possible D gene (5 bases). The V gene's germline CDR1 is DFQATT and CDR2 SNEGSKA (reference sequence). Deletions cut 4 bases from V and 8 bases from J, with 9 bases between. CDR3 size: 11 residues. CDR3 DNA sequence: TGCAGTGCTAAACAGGTGGACACCATATATTTT. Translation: CSAKQVDTIYF.

The CDR3 reads CASSGGAPGELFF. The CDR3 bases are TGTGCCAGCAGCGGGGGGGCCCCCGGGGAGCTGTTTTTT. V usage is TRBV13 and J usage is TRBJ2-2; possible D gene TRBD2, 7 bases. Germline V CDR1 and CDR2: PRHDT, FYEKMQ (reference sequence). The V gene lost 5 bases and the J gene lost 6 bases, with 10 bases spanning the gap. The CDR3 has 13 residues. Drawing the rest from reference TRBV13 and TRBJ2-2, the complete variable domain is AAGVIQSPRHLIKEKRETATLKCYPIPRHDTVYWYQQGPGQDPQFLISFYEKMQSDKGSIPDRFSAQQFSDYHSELNMSSLELGDSALYFCASSGGAPGELFFGEGSRLTVL.

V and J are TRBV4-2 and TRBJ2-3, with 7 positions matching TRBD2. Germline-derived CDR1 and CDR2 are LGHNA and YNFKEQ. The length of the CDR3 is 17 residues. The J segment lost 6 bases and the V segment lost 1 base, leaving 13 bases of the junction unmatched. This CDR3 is CASSQGPHQRGGDTQYF. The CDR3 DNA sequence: TGTGCCAGCAGCCAAGGTCCCCATCAGCGGGGCGGGGATACGCAGTATTTT.

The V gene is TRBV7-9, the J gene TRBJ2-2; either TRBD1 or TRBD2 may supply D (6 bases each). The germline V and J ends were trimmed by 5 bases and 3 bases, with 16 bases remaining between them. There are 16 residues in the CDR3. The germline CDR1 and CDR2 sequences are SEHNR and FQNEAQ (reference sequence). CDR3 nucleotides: TGTGCCAGCAGCGGCGAGGGGGGTAAGGACACCGGGGAGCTGTTTTTT. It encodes CASSGEGGKDTGELFF.

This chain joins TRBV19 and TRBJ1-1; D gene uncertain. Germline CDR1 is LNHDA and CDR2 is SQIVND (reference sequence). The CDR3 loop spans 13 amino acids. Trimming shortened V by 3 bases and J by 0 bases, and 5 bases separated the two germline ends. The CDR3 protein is CASSMTVNTEAFF. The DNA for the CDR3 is TGTGCCAGTAGTATGACGGTGAACACTGAAGCTTTCTTT.